One and the same sample provided the 26 T cell receptor beta chains below, sequenced in a study of shared clonotypes between healthy human individuals. Assay: immunoSEQ multiplex PCR; the TCRdb copy retains only in-frame clones and omits some. The table lists some 2,100,000 clones, more than 85% of them singletons. CD45RO-negative, CCR7-selected cells formed the naive CD8 fraction, which excluded terminally differentiated effector memory CD45RA+ cells. Sequencing used naive CD8+ T cells from PBMCs. Receptors originate from a young man in good health. Some clones in this sample may be carry-over from other donors' samples.

The chain joins TRBV9 to TRBJ2-7; TRBD1 or TRBD2 may be the D gene (5 bases each). V lost 3 bases and J lost 5, with 15 bases in between. This CDR3 is 14 amino acids long. Germline V gene sequence: CDR1 SGDLS, CDR2 YYNGEE. CDR3 in DNA: TGTGCCAGCAGCGCCCTGCGCGTGGGGGACGAGCAGTACTTC. Translating gives CASSALRVGDEQYF.

The chain joins TRBV25-1 to TRBJ1-2; no clear D gene. CDR1 is MGHDK, CDR2 SYGVNS, per germline. The ends were cut back, 2 bases at V and 8 bases at J, with 15 bases in the middle. CDR3 size: 14 residues. The CDR3 nucleotides are TGTGCCAGCAGTGAACGTCTTGGCAGTCAAGGCTACACCTTC. It yields the protein CASSERLGSQGYTF.

This chain links TRBV7-8 with TRBJ2-7; 7 bases map to TRBD1. With V trimmed by 6 bases and J by 4 bases, 6 bases remained unmatched. From germline, CDR1 is SGHVS and CDR2 FQNEAQ. The CDR3 contains 13 residues. This CDR3 reads CASRWDRNYEQYF. CDR3 sequence (DNA): TGTGCCAGCAGATGGGACAGAAATTACGAGCAGTACTTC. The full variable domain, completed using reference TRBV7-8 and TRBJ2-7, is GAGVSQSPRYKVAKRGQDVALRCDPISGHVSLFWYQQALGQGPEFLTYFQNEAQLDKSGLPSDRFFAERPEGSVSTLKIQRTQQEDSAVYLCASRWDRNYEQYFGPGTRLTVT.

The rearrangement links TRBV4-3 to TRBJ2-7, with 13 bases fitting TRBD2. Germline-derived CDR1 and CDR2 are LGHNA and YSLEER. With 1 base clipped from V and 1 base from J, the junction kept 4 bases outside the gene matches. The CDR3 length is 17 residues. In DNA form, the CDR3 reads TGCGCCAGCAGCCAAGGGACTAGCGGGAGCCTTTCCTACGAGCAGTACTTC. It yields the protein CASSQGTSGSLSYEQYF.

This clone occurred once. This sequence joins TRBV7-8 and TRBJ2-1; 10 bases are a match to TRBD2. Germline CDR1 reads SGHVS; CDR2 reads FQNEAQ. J gave up 4 bases and V 3 bases, and 9 bases lay outside the gene matches. The CDR3 has 17 amino acids. The CDR3 region is CASSFFSRTSGYNEQFF. CDR3 nucleotides: TGTGCCAGCAGCTTTTTTTCCCGGACTAGCGGATACAATGAGCAGTTCTTC.

A word on this clone: Other DNA sequences in the sample encode the same CDR3. V usage is TRBV9 and J usage is TRBJ2-2; the match to TRBD1 covers 10 bases. Germline V gives CDR1 SGDLS, CDR2 YYNGEE. J was trimmed by 3 bases and V by 2 bases; bases with no gene match: 4. The CDR3 totals 16 residues. The CDR3 DNA reads TGTGCCAGCAGCGTTGAGGGACAGGGGTACACCGGGGAGCTGTTTTTT. This codes for CASSVEGQGYTGELFF. The whole variable domain, remainder taken from reference TRBV9 and TRBJ2-2, is DSGVTQTPKHLITATGQRVTLRCSPRSGDLSVYWYQQSLDQGLQFLIQYYNGEERAKGNILERFSAQQFPDLHSELNLSSLELGDSALYFCASSVEGQGYTGELFFGEGSRLTVL.

The chain's CDR3 is CASSQSTGGTEKLFF. CDR3 DNA sequence: TGCGCCAGCAGCCAATCCACAGGGGGCACTGAAAAACTGTTTTTT. The V and J genes are TRBV4-1 and TRBJ1-4; TRBD1 aligns across 9 bases. CDR1 is MGHRA, CDR2 YSYEKL, per germline. The CDR3 loop spans 15 amino acids. The V gene end was trimmed by 2 bases and the J gene end by 7 bases; junction bases not matched to a gene: 5.

This clone came up a few times. CDR3 residues: CANDRGEGNTIYF. The CDR3 coding sequence is TGTGCCAACGACAGGGGGGAGGGAAACACCATATATTTT. The V call is TRBV7-9, the J call TRBJ1-3; TRBD1 agrees at 9 bases. CDR3 size: 13 residues. Unmatched junction bases numbered 5, after V lost 10 bases and J lost 4 bases. From germline, CDR1 is SEHNR and CDR2 FQNEAQ (reference sequence).

The chain uses TRBV4-1 and TRBJ2-7; 8 bases line up with TRBD1. The length of the CDR3 is 17 residues. In germline, CDR1 is MGHRA, CDR2 YSYEKL. With 0 bases clipped from V and 5 bases from J, the junction kept 12 bases outside the gene matches. The chain's CDR3 is CASSQEETGDILDEQYF. CDR3 sequence (DNA): TGCGCCAGCAGCCAAGAGGAGACAGGGGATATCCTCGACGAGCAGTACTTC.

This rearrangement joins TRBV7-2 to TRBJ2-3, with TRBD2 matching 10 bases. V gave up 1 base and J gave up 4 bases; unmatched junction bases: 8. CDR3 size: 17 residues. From germline, CDR1 is SGHTA and CDR2 FQGNSA. CDR3 in DNA: TGTGCCAGCAGCTTAGTGGCTAGCGGGAGAGTCGCAGATACGCAGTATTTT. Translated: CASSLVASGRVADTQYF.

This chain connects TRBV7-3 to TRBJ2-2; D unclear. From germline, CDR1 is SGHTA and CDR2 FQGTGA. This CDR3 has 14 amino acids. The V end lost 5 bases, the J end lost 0 bases, and 7 bases lay between the germline ends. The CDR3 here is CASSRTPNTGELFF. The CDR3 region has the DNA TGTGCCAGCAGCCGTACACCGAACACCGGGGAGCTGTTTTTT.

This clone has a single count. With a much larger clone just one base away, this may be a read error. This same CDR3 is encoded by further DNA sequences in the sample. The rearrangement uses TRBV11-2 and TRBJ2-7; D is unresolved. This CDR3 has 12 residues. Germline CDR1 and CDR2: SGHAT and FQNNGV. Trimming pared 1 base from V and 3 bases from J, leaving 4 bases between. CDR3 loop: CASSLGIYEQYF. The CDR3 DNA reads as TGTGCCAGCAGCTTAGGGATCTACGAGCAGTACTTC.

This clone was picked up one time. At the DNA level, this CDR3 is encoded by other sequences in the same sample as well. The V and J genes are TRBV6-6 and TRBJ2-7; D is perhaps TRBD2 (6 bases). The CDR3 is 14 residues long. Trimming took off 2 bases at V and 2 bases at J, with 10 bases between the two ends. Germline-derived CDR1 and CDR2 are MNHNY and SVGAGI (reference sequence). The CDR3 loop reads CASSYGGTPYEQYF. The CDR3 DNA is TGTGCCAGCAGTTACGGAGGGACCCCCTACGAGCAGTACTTC.

The gene calls are TRBV19 and TRBJ2-7; D may correspond to TRBD1 or TRBD2 (5 bases each). This CDR3 has 14 amino acids. V gave up 6 bases and J gave up 3 bases, with 15 bases separating them. Germline values: CDR1 LNHDA, CDR2 SQIVND (reference sequence). This CDR3 is CASSPLGDHYEQYF. The CDR3 bases are TGTGCCAGTAGCCCTCTCGGGGACCACTACGAGCAGTACTTC.

The chain recombines TRBV4-1 with TRBJ2-5; D remains ambiguous. The closer fit of TRBJ2-7 to the DNA end suggests the J call may be wrong. This CDR3 is built from 15 residues. From germline, CDR1 is MGHRA and CDR2 YSYEKL. The CDR3 is CASSQAIRTTYEQYF. The CDR3 DNA sequence: TGCGCCAGCAGCCAAGCAATCAGAACTACCTACGAGCAGTACTTC.

This clone was recorded a few times. This sample includes further DNA sequences coding for the same CDR3. The chain couples TRBV11-2 to TRBJ1-1, with a tentative D call TRBD1 (5 bases). With 3 bases removed from V and 5 bases from J, the gap between germline ends came to 10 bases. The CDR3 is 13 amino acids. Germline V gives CDR1 SGHAT, CDR2 FQNNGV. CDR3 DNA sequence: TGTGCCAGCAGCTTCGGGGGGAATACTGAAGCTTTCTTT. Encoded protein: CASSFGGNTEAFF.

Concerning this clone: At the DNA level, this CDR3 is encoded by other sequences in the same sample as well. The CDR3 DNA follows: TGTGCCAGCAGTTACTCGGGAGGGAACGAGCAGTACTTC. It translates to CASSYSGGNEQYF. The genes are TRBV6-6 and TRBJ2-7, with 7 bases that match TRBD2. The CDR3 runs 13 residues. Germline lookup yields CDR1 MNHNY and CDR2 SVGAGI (reference sequence). With V trimmed by 0 bases and J by 5 bases, 1 base remained unmatched.

This clone was seen once. This chain uses TRBV28 with TRBJ2-1; D possibly corresponds to TRBD2 (6 bases). CDR3 size: 18 residues. V lost 5 bases and J 7 bases, leaving 27 bases between the germline ends. From germline, CDR1 is MDHEN and CDR2 SYDVKM. In DNA, the CDR3 is TGTGCCAGCAGTGCGGGGTACTCACCCTCTCCATACTTGAATGAGCAGTTCTTC. Protein sequence: CASSAGYSPSPYLNEQFF.

The J gene is TRBJ2-5, the V gene TRBV5-4; D is perhaps TRBD1 (5 bases). The CDR3 consists of 17 residues. In germline, CDR1 is SGHNT, CDR2 YYREEE (reference sequence). V was cut by 0 bases and J by 1 base, with 16 bases left in between. The CDR3 DNA sequence: TGTGCCAGCAGCTTGGATCCGGCTGTCAGGGTCCAAGAGACCCAGTACTTC. It specifies CASSLDPAVRVQETQYF.

V and J are TRBV13 and TRBJ1-2; D unresolved. The V gene lost 0 bases and the J gene lost 4 bases, with 12 bases spanning the gap. Germline V CDR1 and CDR2: PRHDT, FYEKMQ (reference sequence). There are 15 residues in the CDR3. The CDR3 nucleotides are TGTGCCAGCAGCTTAGGCCCCGGGGATCCCTATGGCTACACCTTC. This encodes CASSLGPGDPYGYTF.

The chain has TRBV12-5 and TRBJ2-1; maybe TRBD2 (6 bases). The germline V and J ends were trimmed by 6 bases and 7 bases, with 13 bases remaining between them. Germline V gives CDR1 LGHNT, CDR2 FRNRAP. The CDR3 is 13 amino acids. CDR3 nucleotide sequence: TGTGCTAGTGGCGGGAGTACCGGGAATGAGCAGTTCTTC. Its protein product is CASGGSTGNEQFF.

V and J are TRBV29-1 and TRBJ2-2; the match to TRBD2 covers 10 bases. The CDR3 consists of 15 residues. The junction had 4 bases not matched to a gene; V was cut back by 0 bases and J by 6 bases. CDR1 and CDR2 (germline): SQVTM, ANQGSEA. The CDR3 coding sequence is TGCAGCGTTGAAGATCCTAGCGGGAGACCCGGGGAGCTGTTTTTT. Translation gives CSVEDPSGRPGELFF.

The CDR3 region is CASSPGMSRGAGSTDTQYF. The CDR3 nucleotides read TGCGCCAGCAGCCCCGGGATGTCCCGGGGGGCTGGTAGCACAGATACGCAGTATTTT. The rearrangement uses TRBV5-1 and TRBJ2-3; tentatively, D is TRBD2 (7 bases). V was cut by 4 bases and J by 0 bases, with 24 bases left in between. The CDR3 has 19 residues. Germline V gives CDR1 SGHRS, CDR2 YFSETQ.

The genes are TRBV9 and TRBJ1-2; the D is unclear. Germline-derived CDR1 and CDR2 are SGDLS and YYNGEE. Between the trimmed V and J ends, which lost 4 bases and 4 bases, there was a span of 14 bases. This CDR3 spans 14 amino acids. The CDR3, as DNA: TGTGCCAGCAGCACGGACCTCCCGGGCTATGGCTACACCTTC. Encoded protein: CASSTDLPGYGYTF.

The rearrangement joins TRBV19 to TRBJ1-3, with D maybe TRBD1 (5 bases). Germline V gene data show CDR1 as LNHDA and CDR2 as SQIVND (reference sequence). V lost 7 bases, J lost 6 bases, and 10 bases lay in between. The CDR3 sequence is 12 residues long. CDR3 in amino acids: CASIGTENTIYF. Written as DNA, the CDR3 is TGTGCCAGTATCGGGACGGAAAACACCATATATTTT.

V and J are TRBV28 and TRBJ2-1, with no clear D. There are 14 residues in the CDR3. Germline V gene data show CDR1 as MDHEN and CDR2 as SYDVKM. Deletions cut 1 base from V and 4 bases from J, with 8 bases between. CDR3 sequence: CASSLLSQYNEQFF. CDR3 nucleotide sequence: TGTGCCAGCAGTTTATTAAGCCAATACAATGAGCAGTTCTTC.